These T cell receptor beta chains were read from a single sample in a study of blood T cell repertoires in COVID-19. The method was immunoSEQ multiplex PCR; TCRdb's version includes in-frame clones alone and lacks a portion of them. The sample has about 78,000 clones, around 86% seen once. Sequencing input: peripheral blood. The receptor set was obtained from a woman aged 55-69 years with acute or convalescent COVID-19. Both conserved end residues are part of each CDR3.

>TRBV4-1
CASSQGIVRTGGNEKLFF
>TRBV24-1
CATSVQDITEAFF
>TRBV7-9
CASSLRTPDNSPLHF
>TRBV4-3
CASSRDRDRDSPLHF
>TRBV5-5
CASSLGQFTEAFF
>TRBV5-6
CASSLLSYEQYF
>TRBV28
CASSLLRGGSEKLFF
>TRBV12-3/TRBV12-4
CASSTVQGKQYF
>TRBV4-1
CASSQDWGPNSNQPQHF
>TRBV7-2
CASSLHLDSNQPQHF
>TRBV9
CASSVGAGWKEKLFF
>TRBV24-1
CATSARIAGPNTGELFF
>TRBV28
CASTSGQGVSTGELFF
>TRBV5-1
CASSSTGSQPQHF
>TRBV19
CASSIVRAGGFRSEAFF
>TRBV28
CASSLGQNTGELFF
>TRBV7-9
CASSPGYGTDTQYF
>TRBV20-1
CSASGQTLTSREGTDTQYF
>TRBV2
CASSDDSTEAFF
>TRBV4-3
CASSQQRESYNEQFF
>TRBV7-2
CASSLERRVNGYTF
>TRBV3-1/TRBV3-2
CASSLQSGASGYTF
>TRBV4-2
CASSQEGQGGYEQYF
>TRBV4-1
CASSQGQDNGNTIYF
>TRBV5-6
CASSLYGTSIDTQYF
>TRBV30
CAWSVGANIQYF
>TRBV19
CASSRQVYGETQYF
>TRBV27
CASRPGTSVRNEQFF
>TRBV30
CAWSVQGPDQPQHF
>TRBV7-8
CASSLDRHTGELFF
>TRBV30
CAWSPGHGNSPLHF
>TRBV15
CATSSGQNTEAFF
>TRBV4-3
CASSQDRVWGGLTGELFF
>TRBV28
CASSPGDQPQHF
>TRBV9
CASSVAEGGDAGEKLFF
>TRBV29-1
CSVAPQGGRADTQYF
>TRBV4-3
CASSRTPGRGDSPLHF
>TRBV27
CASNRDSGGGEQYF
>TRBV11-3
CASSRLAAAGEQFF
>TRBV5-4
CASSPDIGLEKLFF
>TRBV18
CASSPTASGEDGYTF
>TRBV19
CASSTPFGASGGLNNEQFF
>TRBV6-5
CASSYRAGGGNYGYTF
>TRBV12-3/TRBV12-4
CASSPTSNEQFF
>TRBV6-6
CASSRTSGSGGRHEQYF
>TRBV5-1
CASSLGPSEETQYF
>TRBV6-5
CASSYPGFSTDTQYF